This TCR beta chain is drawn from a study of T-cell reconstitution after alpha-beta-depleted transplantation in children. Broader study findings: Surviving recipient T cells and intrathymic progenitors accounted for some patients' high TCRbeta diversity at day 60. By about two months after transplant, alpha-beta T cells reportedly arose from several hundred graft clones that had expanded.

The V gene's germline CDR1 is SGHAT and CDR2 FQNNGV. V gave up 1 base and J gave up 12 bases; unmatched junction bases: 6. The length of the CDR3 is 14 residues. Construction of the TCRbeta library involved unique molecular identifiers. Using its own MiXCR run on the PCR reads, TCRdb lists one record per CDR3 protein. The profile covers nearly 250,000 distinct CDR3 sequences, with roughly 8% appearing a single time and less than 8% taken by the ten largest. About this clonotype itself: The target antigen is unknown.

The sequence derives from a male patient under 18 who had a stem cell transplant for acute lymphoblastic leukemia, so the T cells may come from the graft donor. V and J are TRBV11-2 and TRBJ1-6; TRBD1 matches 7 bases. This specimen was PBMCs, mostly from graft donor cells, taken 180 days after TCRalphabeta/CD19-depleted stem cell transplant. The CDR3 loop is CASSLGQGGLPLHF. CDR3 in DNA: TGTGCCAGCAGCTTAGGACAGGGTGGATTACCCCTCCACTTT.